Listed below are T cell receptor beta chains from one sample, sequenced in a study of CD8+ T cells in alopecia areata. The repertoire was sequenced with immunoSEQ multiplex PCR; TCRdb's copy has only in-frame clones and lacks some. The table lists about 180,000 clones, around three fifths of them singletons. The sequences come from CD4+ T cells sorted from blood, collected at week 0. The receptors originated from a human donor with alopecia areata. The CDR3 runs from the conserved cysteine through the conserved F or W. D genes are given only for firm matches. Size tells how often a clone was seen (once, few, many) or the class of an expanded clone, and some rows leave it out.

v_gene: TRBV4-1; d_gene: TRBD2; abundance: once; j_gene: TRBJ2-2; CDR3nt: TGTGCCAGCAGCTCGACTAGCGCGAACACCGGGGAGCTGTTTTTT; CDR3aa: CASSSTSANTGELFF
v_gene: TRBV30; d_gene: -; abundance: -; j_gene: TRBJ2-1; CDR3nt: TGTGCCTGGAGACAGACTAGATACAATGAGCAGTTCTTC; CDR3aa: CAWRQTRYNEQFF
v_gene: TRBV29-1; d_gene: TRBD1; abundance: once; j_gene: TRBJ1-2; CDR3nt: TGCAGCGTTGAGTCCAGGGGGATCTATGGCTACACCTTC; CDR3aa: CSVESRGIYGYTF
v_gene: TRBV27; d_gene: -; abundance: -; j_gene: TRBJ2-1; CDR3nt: TGTGCCAGCAGTTTAACCCTAGGGGCCTACAATGAGCAGTTCTTC; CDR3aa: CASSLTLGAYNEQFF
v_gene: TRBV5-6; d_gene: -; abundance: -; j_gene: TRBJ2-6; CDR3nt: TGTGCCAGCAGTGGGCCGAGACTGATCTCTGGGGCCAACGTCCTGACTTTC; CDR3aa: CASSGPRLISGANVLTF
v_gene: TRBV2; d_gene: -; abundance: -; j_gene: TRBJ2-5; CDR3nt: TGTGCCAGCACAGGACAGTACCAAGAGACCCAGTACTTC; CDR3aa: CASTGQYQETQYF
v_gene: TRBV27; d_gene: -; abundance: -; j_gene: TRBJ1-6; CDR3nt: TGTGCCAGCAGTTTAGAGGGGGGCACCTATAATTCACCCCTCCACTTT; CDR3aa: CASSLEGGTYNSPLHF
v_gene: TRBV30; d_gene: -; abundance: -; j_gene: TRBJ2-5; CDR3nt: TGTGCCTGGAGTGTGATGGTTCGAGGGTATGGAGAGACCCAGTACTTC; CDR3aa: CAWSVMVRGYGETQYF
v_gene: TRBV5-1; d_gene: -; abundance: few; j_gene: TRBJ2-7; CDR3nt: TGCGCCAGCAGCTTGAGCAGGGGAATCTACGAGCAGTACTTC; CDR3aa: CASSLSRGIYEQYF
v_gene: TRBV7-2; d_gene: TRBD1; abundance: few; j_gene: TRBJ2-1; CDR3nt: TGTGCCAGCAGCCGTGACAGGGTTGTAATCAATGAGCAGTTCTTC; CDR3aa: CASSRDRVVINEQFF
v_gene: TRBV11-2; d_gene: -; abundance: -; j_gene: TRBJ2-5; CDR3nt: TGTGCCAGCAGCTTAGTGGGGGCTTGGGAGACCCAGTACTTC; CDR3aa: CASSLVGAWETQYF
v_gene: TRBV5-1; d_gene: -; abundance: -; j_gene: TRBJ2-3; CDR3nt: TGCGCCAGCACTCCGGGGACTTCAGATACGCAGTATTTT; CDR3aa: CASTPGTSDTQYF
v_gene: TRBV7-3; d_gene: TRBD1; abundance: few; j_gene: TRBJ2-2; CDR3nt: TGTGCCAGCAGCTCCCAGGGGGACACCACCGGGGAGCTGTTTTTT; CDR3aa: CASSSQGDTTGELFF
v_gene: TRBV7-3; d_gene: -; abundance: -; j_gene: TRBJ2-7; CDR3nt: TGTGCCAGCAGCTTAACGCCCGGGACTGCAACCTACGAGCAGTACTTC; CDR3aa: CASSLTPGTATYEQYF
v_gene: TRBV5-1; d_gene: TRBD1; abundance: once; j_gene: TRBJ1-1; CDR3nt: TGCGCCAGCAGCTTAAGACAGGGCACTGAAGCTTTCTTT; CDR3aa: CASSLRQGTEAFF
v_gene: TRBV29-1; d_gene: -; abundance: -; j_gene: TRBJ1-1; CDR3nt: TGCAGCGTTGGTGACCCCTCGAGCACTGAAGCTTTCTTT; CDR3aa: CSVGDPSSTEAFF
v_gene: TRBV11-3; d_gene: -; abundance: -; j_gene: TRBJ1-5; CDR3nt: TGTGCCAGCAGCTTAAGGAGCAATCAGCCCCAGCATTTT; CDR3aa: CASSLRSNQPQHF
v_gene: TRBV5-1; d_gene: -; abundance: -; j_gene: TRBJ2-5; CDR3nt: TGCGCCAGCAGCTCCCAGCCAGAGACCCAGTACTTC; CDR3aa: CASSSQPETQYF
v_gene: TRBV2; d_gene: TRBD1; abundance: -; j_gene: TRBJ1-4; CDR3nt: TGTGCCAGCAGTGCAGGGGGATTCGGAACTAATGAAAAACTGTTTTTT; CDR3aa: CASSAGGFGTNEKLFF
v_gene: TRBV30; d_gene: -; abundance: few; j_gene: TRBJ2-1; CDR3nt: TGTGCCTGGAGTGTTCGATTTTCCTACAATGAGCAGTTCTTC; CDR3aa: CAWSVRFSYNEQFF
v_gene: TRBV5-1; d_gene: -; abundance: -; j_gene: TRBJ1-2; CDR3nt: TGCGCCAGCAGACAGGACTATGGCTACACCTTC; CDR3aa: CASRQDYGYTF
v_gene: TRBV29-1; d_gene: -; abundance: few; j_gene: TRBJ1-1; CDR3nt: TGCAGCGTTGATCGGATGAACACTGAAGCTTTCTTT; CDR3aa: CSVDRMNTEAFF
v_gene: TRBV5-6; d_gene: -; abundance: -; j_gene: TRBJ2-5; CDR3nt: TGTGCCAGCAGCCCCCGACTATCTGATGGGGAGACCCAGTACTTC; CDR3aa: CASSPRLSDGETQYF
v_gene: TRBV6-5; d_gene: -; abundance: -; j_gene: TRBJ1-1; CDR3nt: TGTGCCAGCAGTTACGGATCAACTGAAGCTTTCTTT; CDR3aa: CASSYGSTEAFF